These T cell receptor beta chains were read from a single sample in a study of shared clonotypes between healthy human individuals. TCRdb's copy holds only in-frame clones and misses some; the assay was immunoSEQ multiplex PCR. The sample lists over 300,000 clones; around 87% were seen once. The sequenced sample was memory CD8+ T cells sorted from blood. Every receptor here comes from a man between 18 and 29 years old in good health. The CDR3 runs from the conserved cysteine through the conserved F or W. Each record gives: J gene, V gene, clone size, D gene, CDR3 DNA, CDR3 protein. The D gene is left open where the match is weak. Rows may omit the clone size; those that give it use once, few, many or a size class.

J gene: TRBJ2-3; V gene: TRBV10-3; clone size: .; D gene: .; CDR3 DNA: TGTGCCATCAGTTTTTCCTCGGACCCCTCAGATACGCAGTATTTT; CDR3 protein: CAISFSSDPSDTQYF
J gene: TRBJ2-7; V gene: TRBV4-1; clone size: .; D gene: TRBD1; CDR3 DNA: TGCGCCAGCAGCCACCGCACAGGGGGGCGGTACGAGCAGTACTTC; CDR3 protein: CASSHRTGGRYEQYF
J gene: TRBJ1-1; V gene: TRBV11-2; clone size: .; D gene: TRBD1; CDR3 DNA: TGTGCCAGCAGCTCACCCAGGGGGGTGTACACTGAAGCTTTCTTT; CDR3 protein: CASSSPRGVYTEAFF
J gene: TRBJ2-3; V gene: TRBV6-5; clone size: .; D gene: TRBD2; CDR3 DNA: TGTGCCGCCTGGACTAGCGGGGGGTGG; CDR3 protein: CAAWTSGGW
J gene: TRBJ1-6; V gene: TRBV9; clone size: .; D gene: .; CDR3 DNA: TGTGCCAGCAGGGGACGGAATTCACCCCTCCACTTT; CDR3 protein: CASRGRNSPLHF
J gene: TRBJ1-1; V gene: TRBV5-4; clone size: .; D gene: .; CDR3 DNA: TGTGCCAGCAGCCTTCCGGGACATCTGAACACTGAAGCTTTCTTT; CDR3 protein: CASSLPGHLNTEAFF
J gene: TRBJ2-1; V gene: TRBV6-5; clone size: .; D gene: .; CDR3 DNA: TGTGCCAGCAGTTACTCTGGAGAGCAGTTCTTC; CDR3 protein: CASSYSGEQFF
J gene: TRBJ1-1; V gene: TRBV5-1; clone size: .; D gene: .; CDR3 DNA: TGCGCCAGCAGCATTAATAGGGGGTACATGAACACTGAAGCTTTCTTT; CDR3 protein: CASSINRGYMNTEAFF
J gene: TRBJ1-1; V gene: TRBV2; clone size: .; D gene: .; CDR3 DNA: TGTGCCAGCAGTGGTTGGGAAACTGAAGCTTTCTTT; CDR3 protein: CASSGWETEAFF
J gene: TRBJ2-7; V gene: TRBV4-1; clone size: .; D gene: .; CDR3 DNA: TGCGCCAGCAGCCGATCCCCCGCATACGAGCAGTACTTC; CDR3 protein: CASSRSPAYEQYF
J gene: TRBJ1-3; V gene: TRBV15; clone size: .; D gene: TRBD1; CDR3 DNA: TGTGCCACCAGCAATGACAGGGGAAGAAACACCATATATTTT; CDR3 protein: CATSNDRGRNTIYF
J gene: TRBJ2-5; V gene: TRBV4-1; clone size: .; D gene: .; CDR3 DNA: TGCGCCAGCAGCCAAGATTGGACAGTCCAAGAGACCCAGTACTTC; CDR3 protein: CASSQDWTVQETQYF
J gene: TRBJ1-6; V gene: TRBV7-2; clone size: .; D gene: .; CDR3 DNA: TGTGCCAGCAGCATTAGGGCTGGGGCAGGTAATTCACCCCTCCACTTT; CDR3 protein: CASSIRAGAGNSPLHF
J gene: TRBJ1-5; V gene: TRBV28; clone size: once; D gene: TRBD1; CDR3 DNA: TGTGCCAGCATCCGACAGGGTGGCAATCAGCCCCAGCATTTT; CDR3 protein: CASIRQGGNQPQHF
J gene: TRBJ2-1; V gene: TRBV18; clone size: .; D gene: .; CDR3 DNA: TGTGCCAGCTCACCACTAATACTGTCCTACAATGAGCAGTTCTTC; CDR3 protein: CASSPLILSYNEQFF
J gene: TRBJ2-7; V gene: TRBV27; clone size: .; D gene: .; CDR3 DNA: TGTGCCAGCAGTTTAAGGACTGGATACTACGAGCAGTACTTC; CDR3 protein: CASSLRTGYYEQYF
J gene: TRBJ2-7; V gene: TRBV7-9; clone size: .; D gene: TRBD1; CDR3 DNA: TGTGCCAGCAGCTCCGATGGGACAGGGCGCGAGCAGTACTTC; CDR3 protein: CASSSDGTGREQYF
J gene: TRBJ2-7; V gene: TRBV27; clone size: .; D gene: TRBD2; CDR3 DNA: TGTGCCAGCAGAACCGGGACTAGCGGGGCCCCGGGGAACGAGCAGTACTTC; CDR3 protein: CASRTGTSGAPGNEQYF
J gene: TRBJ1-2; V gene: TRBV11-2; clone size: .; D gene: .; CDR3 DNA: TGTGCCAGCAGCAAACCTCAAACGATCTATGGCTACACCTTC; CDR3 protein: CASSKPQTIYGYTF
J gene: TRBJ2-5; V gene: TRBV5-8; clone size: .; D gene: .; CDR3 DNA: TGTGCCAGCAGCTTGTGGCACTCCCAAGAGACCCAGTACTTC; CDR3 protein: CASSLWHSQETQYF
J gene: TRBJ2-1; V gene: TRBV7-9; clone size: .; D gene: .; CDR3 DNA: TGTGCCAGCAGCTTAGGGAAGGGGAGCTCCTACAATGAGCAGTTCTTC; CDR3 protein: CASSLGKGSSYNEQFF
J gene: TRBJ2-7; V gene: TRBV27; clone size: .; D gene: .; CDR3 DNA: TGTGCCAGCAGTTTACTGGGGCAGGGGAGGTACGAGCAGTACTTC; CDR3 protein: CASSLLGQGRYEQYF
J gene: TRBJ1-1; V gene: TRBV30; clone size: .; D gene: .; CDR3 DNA: TGTGCCTGGAGTCGGGTCAGGAACACTGAAGCTTTCTTT; CDR3 protein: CAWSRVRNTEAFF
J gene: TRBJ2-7; V gene: TRBV12-1; clone size: .; D gene: .; CDR3 DNA: TGTGCCAGCAGCTTTGCGCAACGGGGGGCCTACGAGCAGTACTTC; CDR3 protein: CASSFAQRGAYEQYF
J gene: TRBJ2-5; V gene: TRBV13; clone size: .; D gene: .; CDR3 DNA: TGTGCCAGCAGCTTAGCGGGCGGCAGCAAAGAGACCCAGTACTTC; CDR3 protein: CASSLAGGSKETQYF
J gene: TRBJ2-1; V gene: TRBV5-6; clone size: .; D gene: .; CDR3 DNA: TGTGCCAGCAGCTTCCTGCCCAGCGGCAACAACAATGAGCAGTTCTTC; CDR3 protein: CASSFLPSGNNNEQFF
J gene: TRBJ1-1; V gene: TRBV30; clone size: .; D gene: .; CDR3 DNA: TGTGCCTGGACGACAGGCATGAACACTGAAGCTTTCTTT; CDR3 protein: CAWTTGMNTEAFF
J gene: TRBJ2-7; V gene: TRBV14; clone size: .; D gene: TRBD2; CDR3 DNA: TGTGCCAGCAGCCAGGGTCTAGCGGGACTCTACGAGCAGTACTTC; CDR3 protein: CASSQGLAGLYEQYF
J gene: TRBJ2-2; V gene: TRBV4-2; clone size: .; D gene: .; CDR3 DNA: TGTGCCAGCAGCCAGGGGGAGGACACCGGGGAGCTGTTTTTT; CDR3 protein: CASSQGEDTGELFF
J gene: TRBJ1-5; V gene: TRBV4-1; clone size: .; D gene: .; CDR3 DNA: TGCGCCAGCAGCCAAGTCCATGGGGGACCCTATCAGCCCCAGCATTTT; CDR3 protein: CASSQVHGGPYQPQHF
J gene: TRBJ2-7; V gene: TRBV29-1; clone size: .; D gene: TRBD1; CDR3 DNA: TGCAGCGCCGGGACAGGGGGCTCCTACGAGCAGTACTTC; CDR3 protein: CSAGTGGSYEQYF
J gene: TRBJ1-2; V gene: TRBV6-1; clone size: .; D gene: .; CDR3 DNA: TGTGCCAGCAGTGACCGTCAAATCGGGGGGCCAGACTATGGCTACACCTTC; CDR3 protein: CASSDRQIGGPDYGYTF
J gene: TRBJ2-3; V gene: TRBV7-9; clone size: .; D gene: TRBD2; CDR3 DNA: TGTGCCAGCAGCTTATCATTTGGGATAGCGGGAGACCCGGGGTATTTT; CDR3 protein: CASSLSFGIAGDPGYF
J gene: TRBJ2-5; V gene: TRBV7-3; clone size: .; D gene: .; CDR3 DNA: TGTGCCAGCAGCTACGGACCCGGTCAAGAGACCCAGTACTTC; CDR3 protein: CASSYGPGQETQYF
J gene: TRBJ1-5; V gene: TRBV28; clone size: .; D gene: .; CDR3 DNA: TGTGCCAGCAGTTCCGAGGGGGACAATCAGCCCCAGCATTTT; CDR3 protein: CASSSEGDNQPQHF
J gene: TRBJ2-7; V gene: TRBV13; clone size: .; D gene: TRBD2; CDR3 DNA: TGTGCCAGCAGCTCCACCGGGGCGGGAGGGTACGAGCAGTACTTC; CDR3 protein: CASSSTGAGGYEQYF
J gene: TRBJ1-6; V gene: TRBV9; clone size: .; D gene: .; CDR3 DNA: TGTGCCAGCAGCGTAGCGTCAGACTTGAATTCACCCCTCCACTTT; CDR3 protein: CASSVASDLNSPLHF
J gene: TRBJ2-7; V gene: TRBV7-9; clone size: .; D gene: .; CDR3 DNA: TGTGCCAGCAGCCGACGGGACACGCACTACGAGCAGTACTTC; CDR3 protein: CASSRRDTHYEQYF
J gene: TRBJ1-3; V gene: TRBV4-1; clone size: .; D gene: .; CDR3 DNA: TGCGCCAGCAGCCAAGGGTACCCCCTCCACTCTGGAAACACCATATATTTT; CDR3 protein: CASSQGYPLHSGNTIYF
J gene: TRBJ1-6; V gene: TRBV27; clone size: .; D gene: .; CDR3 DNA: TGTGCCAGCCTGGGACGGCATAATTCACCCCTCCACTTT; CDR3 protein: CASLGRHNSPLHF
J gene: TRBJ2-1; V gene: TRBV4-3; clone size: .; D gene: .; CDR3 DNA: TGCGCCAGCAGCCACCGCATTGGGGGGTACTACAATGAGCAGTTCTTC; CDR3 protein: CASSHRIGGYYNEQFF
J gene: TRBJ2-2; V gene: TRBV28; clone size: .; D gene: .; CDR3 DNA: TGTGCCAGCAGTTTGTCCCGGGGTTCGTTGCAGAGTGCCGGGGAGCTGTTTTTT; CDR3 protein: CASSLSRGSLQSAGELFF
J gene: TRBJ2-7; V gene: TRBV7-6; clone size: .; D gene: .; CDR3 DNA: TGTGCCAGCAGCTTAATAACTGGCGAGCAGTACTTC; CDR3 protein: CASSLITGEQYF
J gene: TRBJ1-6; V gene: TRBV19; clone size: .; D gene: TRBD1; CDR3 DNA: TGTGCCAGTAATCCGGGACAGGGAACTTCACCCCTCCACTTT; CDR3 protein: CASNPGQGTSPLHF
J gene: TRBJ2-7; V gene: TRBV7-9; clone size: .; D gene: TRBD1; CDR3 DNA: TGTGCCAGCAGCGGGGGACAGGGTGTCTACGAGCAGTACTTC; CDR3 protein: CASSGGQGVYEQYF
J gene: TRBJ1-5; V gene: TRBV5-1; clone size: .; D gene: TRBD1; CDR3 DNA: TGCGCCAGCAGCCCGACAGGGGCCGATCAGCCCCAGCATTTT; CDR3 protein: CASSPTGADQPQHF
J gene: TRBJ2-7; V gene: TRBV5-4; clone size: .; D gene: .; CDR3 DNA: TGTGCCAGCAGCGTTGAAGGCAGGGGACCCTACGAGCAGTACTTC; CDR3 protein: CASSVEGRGPYEQYF
J gene: TRBJ2-7; V gene: TRBV11-2; clone size: .; D gene: TRBD2; CDR3 DNA: TGTGCCAGCAGCTCGGGGACTAGCGGTTTCTACGAGCAGTACTTC; CDR3 protein: CASSSGTSGFYEQYF
J gene: TRBJ2-3; V gene: TRBV13; clone size: .; D gene: .; CDR3 DNA: TGTGCCAGCAGCTTAGGAGACAGCCCAATCACAGATACGCAGTATTTT; CDR3 protein: CASSLGDSPITDTQYF
J gene: TRBJ2-1; V gene: TRBV6-6; clone size: .; D gene: .; CDR3 DNA: TGTGCCAGCAGTTACGGACTTTTAGAGCAGTTCTTC; CDR3 protein: CASSYGLLEQFF
J gene: TRBJ2-3; V gene: TRBV7-3; clone size: .; D gene: .; CDR3 DNA: TGTGCCAGCAGCTTGTCTGGGGGCCTCGGCACAGATACGCAGTATTTT; CDR3 protein: CASSLSGGLGTDTQYF
J gene: TRBJ2-7; V gene: TRBV5-6; clone size: .; D gene: .; CDR3 DNA: TGTGCCAGCAGCTTGGGGGCGTCGGCCTACGAGCAGTACTTC; CDR3 protein: CASSLGASAYEQYF
J gene: TRBJ1-2; V gene: TRBV9; clone size: .; D gene: TRBD1; CDR3 DNA: TGTGCCAGCAGCTCCTGGACAGGGCCGATCGTTGAGTATGGCTACACCTTC; CDR3 protein: CASSSWTGPIVEYGYTF